A single sample gave rise to the 25 T cell receptor beta chains below, sequenced in a study of shared clonotypes between healthy human individuals. Generated by immunoSEQ multiplex PCR, the TCRdb table keeps only in-frame clones and is missing some. The data show about 2.4 million clones, more than 85% seen once. Source material: naive CD4+ T cells from PBMCs. Subset meaning: CD45RA+ positively selected. Every receptor here comes from a man aged 18 to 30 in good health. Some clones in this sample may be carry-over from other donors' samples.

About this clone: Likely a read error: the CDR3 ends without its conserved phenylalanine or tryptophan. Because the CDR3's place on the DNA is in doubt, the DNA is left out and the CDR3 is given as listed by TCRdb. The chain employs TRBV30 and TRBJ1-1. The CDR3 comprises 11 residues, both ends counted. From germline, CDR1 is GTSNPN and CDR2 SVGIG (reference sequence). The CDR3 reads CAWSRGGVGST.

The V gene is TRBV9, the J gene TRBJ1-4; D gene ambiguous. The CDR3 totals 13 residues. Trimming shortened V by 4 bases and J by 10 bases, and 14 bases separated the two germline ends. Per germline, CDR1 SGDLS and CDR2 YYNGEE. The CDR3 reads CASSTRSGGKLFF. The DNA for the CDR3 is TGTGCCAGCAGCACAAGATCCGGTGGAAAACTGTTTTTT.

CDR3 in amino acids: CASSPTGFDYGYTF. In nucleotides, the CDR3 is TGTGCCAGCAGCCCTACAGGGTTCGACTATGGCTACACCTTC. The chain uses TRBV7-3 and TRBJ1-2, with a tentative D call TRBD1 (6 bases). CDR3 length: 14 amino acids. In germline, CDR1 is SGHTA, CDR2 FQGTGA. Trimming took 5 bases from V and 3 from J, leaving 13 bases between them.

This sequence joins TRBV18 and TRBJ1-2, with TRBD1 matching 7 bases. This CDR3 is built from 17 residues. Germline V gene data show CDR1 as KGHSH and CDR2 as LQKENI. The junction had 14 bases not matched to a gene; V was cut back by 3 bases and J by 4 bases. CDR3 protein: CASSPQSAGTVLYGYTF. In nucleotides, the CDR3 is TGTGCCAGCTCACCCCAATCGGCGGGGACAGTGCTCTATGGCTACACCTTC.

The chain recombines TRBV18 with TRBJ2-7; D not resolved. Germline CDR1 reads KGHSH; CDR2 reads LQKENI. V was pared by 3 bases and J by 5 bases, with 20 bases between. The CDR3 is 16 amino acids. The CDR3 here is CASSPRVAPDLDEQYF. In DNA form, the CDR3 reads TGTGCCAGCTCACCTCGGGTAGCACCCGATTTGGACGAGCAGTACTTC. The complete variable domain, with remaining parts taken from reference TRBV18 and TRBJ2-7, reads NAGVMQNPRHLVRRRGQEARLRCSPMKGHSHVYWYRQLPEEGLKFMVYLQKENIIDESGMPKERFSAEFPKEGPSILRIQQVVRGDSAAYFCASSPRVAPDLDEQYFGPGTRLTVT.

The chain employs TRBV11-2 and TRBJ1-4, with TRBD1 matching over 7 bases. The CDR3 sequence is 17 residues long. The ends lost 0 bases at V and 7 bases at J; junction bases unmatched: 11. The germline CDR1 and CDR2 sequences are SGHAT and FQNNGV. CDR3 amino acids: CASSLEWGTGAREKLFF. CDR3 bases: TGTGCCAGCAGCTTAGAGTGGGGCACAGGGGCGCGTGAAAAACTGTTTTTT.

This rearrangement joins TRBV5-4 to TRBJ2-1, with D uncertain. This CDR3 has 13 residues. V lost 3 bases, J lost 12 bases, and 16 bases lay in between. From germline, CDR1 is SGHNT and CDR2 YYREEE (reference sequence). The CDR3 sequence: CASSSVESSVQFF. The DNA for the CDR3 is TGTGCCAGCAGCTCCGTAGAGTCCAGTGTGCAGTTCTTC.

The J gene is TRBJ2-1, the V gene TRBV4-1, with TRBD1 as a possible D gene (5 bases). Per germline, CDR1 MGHRA and CDR2 YSYEKL. The CDR3 contains 13 residues. V lost 4 bases to trimming and J lost 7 bases, with 11 bases between them. This chain's CDR3 is CASSLTAINEQFF. CDR3 nucleotides: TGCGCCAGCAGCCTGACAGCTATTAATGAGCAGTTCTTC.

The genes are TRBV18 and TRBJ2-5; D ambiguous. Germline CDR1 KGHSH, CDR2 LQKENI. V gave up 2 bases and J gave up 5 bases, with 12 bases separating them. This CDR3 comprises 14 residues. CDR3 DNA: TGTGCCAGCTCACCAGGGTGGGGTCCGGAGACCCAGTACTTC. Its protein is CASSPGWGPETQYF. The full variable domain, completed using reference TRBV18 and TRBJ2-5, is NAGVMQNPRHLVRRRGQEARLRCSPMKGHSHVYWYRQLPEEGLKFMVYLQKENIIDESGMPKERFSAEFPKEGPSILRIQQVVRGDSAAYFCASSPGWGPETQYFGPGTRLLVL.

V usage is TRBV4-2 and J usage is TRBJ1-1; D gene unclear. CDR3 length: 17 residues. Germline assignment: CDR1 LGHNA and CDR2 YNFKEQ. The germline V and J ends were trimmed by 4 bases and 1 base, with 19 bases remaining between them. In nucleotides, the CDR3 is TGTGCCAGCAGCCCCCGCTCGGGTAGAATTGCGAACACTGAAGCTTTCTTT. Translation gives CASSPRSGRIANTEAFF.

V and J are TRBV11-2 and TRBJ2-7, with 10 positions matching TRBD2. With 7 bases clipped from V and 2 bases from J, the junction kept 8 bases outside the gene matches. Per the germline V gene, CDR1 is SGHAT and CDR2 is FQNNGV. The CDR3 has 15 residues. CDR3 nucleotide sequence: TGTGCCAGCACCGCAGGAGCGGGGGGGGCCTACGAGCAGTACTTC. Amino acid sequence: CASTAGAGGAYEQYF.

This clone has a handful of counts. An end of the junction differs from the germline gene, which may be a read error. The chain recombines TRBV7-2 with TRBJ1-5, with D possibly being TRBD1 (6 bases). Germline V lookup: CDR1 SGHTA, CDR2 FQGNSA. The CDR3 extends over 15 amino acids. The CDR3 DNA is TGTGCCAGCAACTTAGTAGGGGGAGGCAATCAGCCCCAGCATTTT. Amino acids: CASNLVGGGNQPQHF.

The V call is TRBV5-5, the J call TRBJ1-2; D is unresolved. Germline CDR1 SGHKS, CDR2 YYEKEE (reference sequence). This CDR3 spans 16 amino acids. V was cut by 3 bases and J by 0 bases, with 15 bases left in between. Here the CDR3 reads CASSWRVTETNYGYTF. The CDR3, as DNA: TGTGCCAGCAGCTGGAGGGTGACGGAGACTAACTATGGCTACACCTTC.

V usage is TRBV7-2 and J usage is TRBJ2-2, with 10 bases matching TRBD1. With V trimmed by 1 base and J by 6 bases, 5 bases remained unmatched. Germline lookup yields CDR1 SGHTA and CDR2 FQGNSA. The CDR3 runs to 16 residues. CDR3 sequence: CASSLVGTGAPGELFF. The CDR3 bases are TGTGCCAGCAGCTTAGTGGGGACAGGGGCCCCCGGGGAGCTGTTTTTT.

The chain uses TRBV6-1 and TRBJ1-2; D is undetermined. V was shortened by 5 bases and J by 8 bases, with 21 bases between the two germline ends. The CDR3 is made up of 15 amino acids. Per the germline V gene, CDR1 is MNHNS and CDR2 is SASEGT. CDR3 DNA sequence: TGTGCCAGCAGTCCATCCGGGATCCCCGGCCGCGGCTACACCTTC. Translation gives CASSPSGIPGRGYTF.

This chain joins TRBV6-5 and TRBJ2-1, with 12 bases lining up with TRBD2. CDR1 MNHEY and CDR2 SVGAGI come from the germline V gene. V gave up 6 bases and J gave up 13 bases; unmatched junction bases: 10. The CDR3 extends over 14 amino acids. CDR3 protein: CASRAMLAGGPQFF. Written as DNA, the CDR3 is TGTGCCAGCAGAGCAATGCTAGCGGGAGGGCCACAGTTCTTC.

This chain connects TRBV7-2 to TRBJ1-2; 10 nucleotides agree with TRBD1. V gave up 0 bases and J gave up 5 bases; unmatched junction bases: 3. This CDR3 spans 15 amino acids. Germline lookup yields CDR1 SGHTA and CDR2 FQGNSA. The CDR3 region has the DNA TGTGCCAGCAGCTTAGCTATGGACAGGGGGTATGGCTACACCTTC. Encoded protein: CASSLAMDRGYGYTF.

CDR3 sequence (DNA): TGTGCCAGCAGCCCGTGGACTAGTCCGCAGTTCTTC. The encoded protein is CASSPWTSPQFF. The chain employs TRBV14 and TRBJ2-1; 7 positions agree with TRBD2. Germline CDR1 reads SGHDN; CDR2 reads FVKESK. J lost 12 bases, V lost 4 bases, and 6 bases had no gene match. The CDR3 covers 12 residues.

This clone has a single count. The V and J genes are TRBV28 and TRBJ1-6, with 8 bases lining up with TRBD1. Germline loops: CDR1 MDHEN, CDR2 SYDVKM. This CDR3 spans 13 amino acids. Trimming cost V 10 bases and J 13 bases; bases outside gene matches: 12. CDR3 sequence: CATFSDRERPLHF. CDR3 DNA sequence: TGTGCCACTTTTTCGGACAGGGAGAGGCCCCTCCACTTT.

This clone was observed once. The chain uses TRBV7-8 and TRBJ2-5; TRBD2 agrees at 8 bases. Trimming at V came to 4 bases and at J to 1 base, leaving 8 bases not matched to a gene. The CDR3 spans 16 residues. Germline CDR1 SGHVS, CDR2 FQNEAQ. Here the CDR3 reads CASSYGSGVSQETQYF. CDR3 bases: TGTGCCAGCAGCTACGGTAGCGGGGTCTCCCAAGAGACCCAGTACTTC. Drawing the rest from reference TRBV7-8 and TRBJ2-5, the complete variable domain is GAGVSQSPRYKVAKRGQDVALRCDPISGHVSLFWYQQALGQGPEFLTYFQNEAQLDKSGLPSDRFFAERPEGSVSTLKIQRTQQEDSAVYLCASSYGSGVSQETQYFGPGTRLLVL.

The chain carries TRBV5-1 and TRBJ1-1, with a tentative D call TRBD1 (6 bases). The CDR3 length is 16 residues. V was cut by 0 bases and J by 5 bases, with 17 bases left in between. Germline assignment: CDR1 SGHRS and CDR2 YFSETQ. The CDR3 protein is CASSLVPHRAGTEAFF. CDR3 sequence (DNA): TGCGCCAGCAGCTTGGTCCCCCACAGGGCGGGAACTGAAGCTTTCTTT.

V is TRBV5-1 and J is TRBJ2-3; D unclear. The CDR3 has 15 residues. V lost 4 bases, J lost 0 bases, and 12 bases lay in between. CDR1 and CDR2 from the germline V gene are SGHRS and YFSETQ. For the CDR3, the DNA is TGCGCCAGCAGCCCCTTTGGGGATAGCACAGATACGCAGTATTTT. Protein sequence: CASSPFGDSTDTQYF. Complete variable domain (other parts from reference TRBV5-1 and TRBJ2-3): KAGVTQTPRYLIKTRGQQVTLSCSPISGHRSVSWYQQTPGQGLQFLFEYFSETQRNKGNFPGRFSGRQFSNSRSEMNVSTLELGDSALYLCASSPFGDSTDTQYFGPGTRLTVL.

This clone was counted a few times. The chain is built from TRBV5-1 and TRBJ2-2; 8 nucleotides match TRBD1. The CDR3 is 15 residues long. Per germline, CDR1 SGHRS and CDR2 YFSETQ. Trimming at V came to 4 bases and at J to 5 bases, leaving 7 bases not matched to a gene. This CDR3 is CASSGWTGRTGELFF. CDR3 in DNA: TGCGCCAGCAGCGGATGGACAGGGCGGACCGGGGAGCTGTTTTTT.

The V and J genes are TRBV5-1 and TRBJ2-7, with TRBD2 as a possible D gene (6 bases). CDR1 and CDR2 (germline): SGHRS, YFSETQ. CDR3 length: 14 residues. Trimming stripped 3 bases from V and 3 bases from J, with 13 bases between. In nucleotides, the CDR3 is TGCGCCAGCAGCTCCACTGGGACTCACTACGAGCAGTACTTC. Protein sequence: CASSSTGTHYEQYF.

The J gene is TRBJ1-2, the V gene TRBV5-5; 9 nucleotides align to TRBD1. This CDR3 has 16 residues. Germline lookup yields CDR1 SGHKS and CDR2 YYEKEE (reference sequence). V was pared by 0 bases and J by 8 bases, with 11 bases of the junction left unmatched. The CDR3 nucleotides read TGTGCCAGCAGCTTGGCCGACAGGGGGTACCCAGAGGGCTACACCTTC. It specifies CASSLADRGYPEGYTF. The entire variable domain, with the rest obtained from reference TRBV5-5 and TRBJ1-2, is as follows: DAGVTQSPTHLIKTRGQQVTLRCSPISGHKSVSWYQQVLGQGPQFIFQYYEKEERGRGNFPDRFSARQFPNYSSELNVNALLLGDSALYLCASSLADRGYPEGYTFGSGTRLTVV.